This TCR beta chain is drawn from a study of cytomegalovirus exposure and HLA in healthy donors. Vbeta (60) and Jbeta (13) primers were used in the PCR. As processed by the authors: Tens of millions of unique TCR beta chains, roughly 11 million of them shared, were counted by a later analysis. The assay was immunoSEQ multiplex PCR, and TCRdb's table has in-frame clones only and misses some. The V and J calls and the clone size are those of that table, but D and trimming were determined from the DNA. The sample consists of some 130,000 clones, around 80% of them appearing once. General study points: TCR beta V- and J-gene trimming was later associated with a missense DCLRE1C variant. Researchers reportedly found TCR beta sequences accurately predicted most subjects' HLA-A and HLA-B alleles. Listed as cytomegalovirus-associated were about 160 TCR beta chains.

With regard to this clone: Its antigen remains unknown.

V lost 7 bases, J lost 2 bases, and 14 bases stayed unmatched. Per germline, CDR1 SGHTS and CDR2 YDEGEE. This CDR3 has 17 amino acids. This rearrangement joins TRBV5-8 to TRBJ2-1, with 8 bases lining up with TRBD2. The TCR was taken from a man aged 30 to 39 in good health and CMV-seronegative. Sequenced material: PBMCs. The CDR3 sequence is CASRTGTSSIPYNEQFF. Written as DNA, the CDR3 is TGTGCCAGCCGGACCGGGACTAGTTCTATCCCCTACAATGAGCAGTTCTTC.